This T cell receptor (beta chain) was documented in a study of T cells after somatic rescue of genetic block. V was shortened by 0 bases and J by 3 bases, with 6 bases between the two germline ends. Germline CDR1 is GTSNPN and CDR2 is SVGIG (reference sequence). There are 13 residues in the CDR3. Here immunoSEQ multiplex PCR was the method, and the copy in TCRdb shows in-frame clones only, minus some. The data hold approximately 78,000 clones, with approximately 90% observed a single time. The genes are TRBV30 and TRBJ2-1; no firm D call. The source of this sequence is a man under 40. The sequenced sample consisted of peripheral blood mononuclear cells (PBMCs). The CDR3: CAWSVSGYNEQFF. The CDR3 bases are TGTGCCTGGAGTGTGAGTGGCTACAATGAGCAGTTCTTC.